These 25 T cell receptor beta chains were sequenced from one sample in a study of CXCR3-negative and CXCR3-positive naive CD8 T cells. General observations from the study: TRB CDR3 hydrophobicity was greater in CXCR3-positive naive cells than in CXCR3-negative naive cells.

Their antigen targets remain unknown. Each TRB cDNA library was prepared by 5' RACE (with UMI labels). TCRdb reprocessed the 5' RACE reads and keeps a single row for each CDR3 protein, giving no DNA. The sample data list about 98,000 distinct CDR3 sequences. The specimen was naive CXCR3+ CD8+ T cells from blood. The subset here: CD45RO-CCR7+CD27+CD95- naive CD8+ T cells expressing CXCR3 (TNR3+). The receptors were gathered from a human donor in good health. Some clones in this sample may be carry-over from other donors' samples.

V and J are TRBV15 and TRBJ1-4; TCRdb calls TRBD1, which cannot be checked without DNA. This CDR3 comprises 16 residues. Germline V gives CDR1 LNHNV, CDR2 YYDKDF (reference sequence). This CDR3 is CATSRSTGRTNEKLFF.

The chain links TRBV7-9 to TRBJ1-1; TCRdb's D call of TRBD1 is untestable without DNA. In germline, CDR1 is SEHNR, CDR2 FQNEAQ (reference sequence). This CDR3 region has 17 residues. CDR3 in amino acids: CASSAILGQGADTEAFF.

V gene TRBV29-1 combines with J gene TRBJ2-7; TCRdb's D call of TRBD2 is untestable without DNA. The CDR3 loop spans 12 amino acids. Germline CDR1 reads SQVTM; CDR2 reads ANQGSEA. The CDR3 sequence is CSAEGISYEQYF.

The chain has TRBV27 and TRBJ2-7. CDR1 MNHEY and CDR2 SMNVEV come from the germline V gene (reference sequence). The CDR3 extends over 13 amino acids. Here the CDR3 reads CASSSTNFYEQYF.

The CDR3 loop reads CSARDLGTGDYYEQYF. V is TRBV20-1 and J is TRBJ2-7; absent DNA, TCRdb's TRBD1 call cannot be checked. The CDR3 totals 16 residues. Per the germline V gene, CDR1 is DFQATT and CDR2 is SNEGSKA (reference sequence).

The CDR3 protein is CSARDLLMGLARTDTQYF. The V and J genes are TRBV20-1 and TRBJ2-3; as DNA is missing, the TRBD2 call by TCRdb cannot be tested. The CDR3 runs to 18 residues. Germline V gene lookup returns CDR1 DFQATT and CDR2 SNEGSKA (reference sequence).

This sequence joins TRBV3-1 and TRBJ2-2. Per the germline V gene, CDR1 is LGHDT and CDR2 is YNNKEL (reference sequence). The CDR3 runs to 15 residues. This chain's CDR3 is CASSRDLSVSGELFF.

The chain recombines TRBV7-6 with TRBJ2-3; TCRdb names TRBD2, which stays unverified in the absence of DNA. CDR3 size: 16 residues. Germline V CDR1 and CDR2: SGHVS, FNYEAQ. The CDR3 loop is CASTMGDFLASDTQYF.

The CDR3 sequence is CASSYSSGGPQHF. V and J are TRBV6-5 and TRBJ1-5; the TCRdb D gene call, TRBD1, has no DNA to confirm it. This CDR3 contains 13 residues. CDR1 and CDR2 (germline): MNHEY, SVGAGI.

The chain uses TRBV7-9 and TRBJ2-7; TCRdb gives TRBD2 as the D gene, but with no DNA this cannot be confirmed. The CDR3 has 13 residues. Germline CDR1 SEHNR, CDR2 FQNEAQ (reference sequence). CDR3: CASRDSSSYEQYF.

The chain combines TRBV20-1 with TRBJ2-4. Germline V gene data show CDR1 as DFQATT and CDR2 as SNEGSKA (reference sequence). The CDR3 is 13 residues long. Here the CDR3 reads CSAREGLSNIQYF.

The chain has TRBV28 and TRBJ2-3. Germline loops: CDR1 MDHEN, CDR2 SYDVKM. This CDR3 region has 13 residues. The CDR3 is CASSLVSTDTQYF.

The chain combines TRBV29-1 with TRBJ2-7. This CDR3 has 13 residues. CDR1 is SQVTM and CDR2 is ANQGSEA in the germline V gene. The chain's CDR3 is CSALKAGSYEQYF.

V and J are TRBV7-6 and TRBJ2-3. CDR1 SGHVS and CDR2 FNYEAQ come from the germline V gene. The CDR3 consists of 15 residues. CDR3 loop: CASRPERLDTDTQYF.

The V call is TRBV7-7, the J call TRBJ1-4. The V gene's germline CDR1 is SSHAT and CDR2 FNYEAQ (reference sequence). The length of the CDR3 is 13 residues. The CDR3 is CASSLSANEKLFF.

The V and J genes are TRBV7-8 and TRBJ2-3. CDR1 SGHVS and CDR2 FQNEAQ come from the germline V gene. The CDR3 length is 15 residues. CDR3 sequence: CASSLVVGMADTQYF. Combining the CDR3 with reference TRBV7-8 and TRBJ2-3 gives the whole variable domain GAGVSQSPRYKVAKRGQDVALRCDPISGHVSLFWYQQALGQGPEFLTYFQNEAQLDKSGLPSDRFFAERPEGSVSTLKIQRTQQEDSAVYLCASSLVVGMADTQYFGPGTRLTVL.

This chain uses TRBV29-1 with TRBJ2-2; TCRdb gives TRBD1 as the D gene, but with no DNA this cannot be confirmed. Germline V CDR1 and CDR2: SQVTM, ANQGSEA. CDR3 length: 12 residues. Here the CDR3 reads CSVALGGPELFF.

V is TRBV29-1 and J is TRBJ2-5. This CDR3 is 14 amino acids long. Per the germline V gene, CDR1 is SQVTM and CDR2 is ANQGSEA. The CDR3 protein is CSVAGWQNQETQYF.

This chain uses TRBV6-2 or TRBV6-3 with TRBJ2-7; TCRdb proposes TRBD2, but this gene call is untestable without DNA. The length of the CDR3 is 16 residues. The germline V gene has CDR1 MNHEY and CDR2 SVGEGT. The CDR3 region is CASSYSKLAATYEQYF.

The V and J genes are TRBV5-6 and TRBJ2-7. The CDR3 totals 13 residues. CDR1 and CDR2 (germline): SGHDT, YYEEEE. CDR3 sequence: CASSLVRSYEQYF.

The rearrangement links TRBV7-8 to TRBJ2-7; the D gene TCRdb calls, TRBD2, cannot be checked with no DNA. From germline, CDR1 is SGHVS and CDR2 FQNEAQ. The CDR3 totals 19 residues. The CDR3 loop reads CASSLVETGLAVLAGEQYF.

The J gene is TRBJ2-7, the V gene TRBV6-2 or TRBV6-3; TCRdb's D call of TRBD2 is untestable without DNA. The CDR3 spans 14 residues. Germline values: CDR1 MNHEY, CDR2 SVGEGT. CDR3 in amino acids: CASSGGTSGEEQYF.

CDR3 in amino acids: CATSSRRGSRTSGGETQYF. This chain joins TRBV15 and TRBJ2-5; the TCRdb call, TRBD2, lacks DNA for checking. This CDR3 is 19 amino acids long. Looked up from germline, CDR1 is LNHNV and CDR2 is YYDKDF (reference sequence).

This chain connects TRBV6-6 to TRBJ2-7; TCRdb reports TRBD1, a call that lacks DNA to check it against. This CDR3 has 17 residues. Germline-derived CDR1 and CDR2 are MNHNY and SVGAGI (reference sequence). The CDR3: CASSPRDRPQGEDEQYF.

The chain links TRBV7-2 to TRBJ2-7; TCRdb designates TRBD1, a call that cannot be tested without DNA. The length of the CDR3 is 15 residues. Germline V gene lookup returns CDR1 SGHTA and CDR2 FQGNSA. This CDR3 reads CASSLARGQGYEQYF.